This T cell receptor (beta chain) came from a study of identical twins. Deletions cut 9 bases from V and 7 bases from J, with 13 bases between. This CDR3 spans 11 amino acids. Germline V lookup: CDR1 SNHLY, CDR2 FYNNEI. General study findings and limits: Diverse VJ usage suggested most zero-insertion clonotypes were not invariant T cells. Cord blood's abundant beta clonotypes had fewer insertions, unlike memory repertoires.

About this clonotype itself: Its antigen is as yet unknown.

Carrying unique molecular identifiers, the cDNA also gained a universal primer site through template switching. TCRdb re-derived calls from the 5' RACE reads in MiXCR, one entry per CDR3 protein. The sample lists 600,000 to 800,000 distinct CDR3 sequences, 21% seen once, with 4.3% in the top ten. The data also belong to a second study, concerning T cells expressing NK-cell markers.

Sequenced material: PBMCs. V and J are TRBV2 and TRBJ2-7, with D maybe TRBD1 (5 bases). The source is a woman under 30 in good health. The CDR3 reads CASGAGIEQYF. CDR3 bases: TGTGCCAGTGGGGCAGGGATAGAGCAGTACTTC.